These T cell receptor beta chains were read from a single sample in a study of STAT5B mutations in CD4+ large granular lymphocyte leukemia. The assay was immunoSEQ multiplex PCR, and TCRdb's table has in-frame clones only and misses some. The sample shows 23,000 or so clones, 55% to 75% of them seen only once. Sequencing used CD4+ T cells from blood buffy coats. These receptors were taken from a human donor in good health. The CDR3 runs from the conserved cysteine through the conserved F or W. D genes are given only for firm matches. Expanded clones get a size class; other rows say once, few or many, or leave the size out.

d_call clone_size j_call v_call cdr3_nt cdr3_aa
- once TRBJ2-3 TRBV18 TGTGCCAGCTCACCACTGTTAAGGGAAGATACGCAGTATTTT CASSPLLREDTQYF
TRBD1 - TRBJ1-3 TRBV9 TGTGCCAGCAGCGTAGCCACAGGGGGTGGAAACACCATATATTTT CASSVATGGGNTIYF
- - TRBJ1-5 TRBV9 TGTGCCAGCAGCCCCTCGGCCAGACAGCCCCAGCATTTT CASSPSARQPQHF
- - TRBJ1-3 TRBV11-2 TGTGCCAGCAGTTTACAGGGCCCTACTGGAAACACCATATATTTT CASSLQGPTGNTIYF
- - TRBJ2-7 TRBV7-2 TGTGCCAGCAGCTTAGCCTACCCCCGGGACGACTACGAGCAGTACTTC CASSLAYPRDDYEQYF
- - TRBJ2-7 TRBV7-2 TGTGCCAGCAGCTTAGCACCGCGACGTAGCTCCTACGAGCAGTACTTC CASSLAPRRSSYEQYF
TRBD1 few TRBJ1-2 TRBV10-2 TGCGCCAGCAGCCCGACAGGGGGTATTGGCTACACCTTC CASSPTGGIGYTF
- - TRBJ2-1 TRBV6-6 TGTGCCAGCAGTTACTCGACCCTGGCCACAGAGCAGTTCTTC CASSYSTLATEQFF
TRBD1 - TRBJ2-1 TRBV6-4 TGTGCCAGCAGTGTACAGGGGGGCACCTACAATGAGCAGTTCTTC CASSVQGGTYNEQFF
- - TRBJ1-1 TRBV6-5 TGTGCCGGCCGGACGGTCACTGAAGCTTTCTTT CAGRTVTEAFF
- - TRBJ2-3 TRBV11-1 TGTGCCAGCAGCTTGGGGCCCACCCCCACAGATACGCAGTATTTT CASSLGPTPTDTQYF
- few TRBJ1-5 TRBV18 TGTGCCAGCTCACCATCCGTGGATCAGCCCCAGCATTTT CASSPSVDQPQHF
TRBD1 - TRBJ1-1 TRBV19 TGTGCCAGTAGTATAGCCACAGGGGGCCGGGGGAACACTGAAGCTTTCTTT CASSIATGGRGNTEAFF
TRBD1 - TRBJ1-5 TRBV23-1 TGCGCCAGCAGGTGGAACAGGGGCTTGAGTAATCAGCCCCAGCATTTT CASRWNRGLSNQPQHF
TRBD1 - TRBJ2-7 TRBV13 TGTGCCAGCAGCAAAACCGGGACAGGGCACCACGAGCAGTACTTC CASSKTGTGHHEQYF
- - TRBJ2-7 TRBV20-1 TGCAGTGCTAGTTACGTTTCCGAGCAGTACTTC CSASYVSEQYF
TRBD2 - TRBJ2-3 TRBV5-5 TGTGCCAGCAACGTTAGGGCTAGCGGGGTGAGCACAGATACGCAGTATTTT CASNVRASGVSTDTQYF
TRBD1 - TRBJ1-1 TRBV25-1 TGTGCCAGCAGTAGGACAGGGGGCTATAAGGGCACTGAAGCTTTCTTT CASSRTGGYKGTEAFF
- once TRBJ2-1 TRBV7-2 TGTGCCAGCAGCTTATCTGGACTATCAAGTAATGAGCAGTTCTTC CASSLSGLSSNEQFF
- - TRBJ2-2 TRBV2 TGTGCCAGCAGACCAGACGTGGGCGGCACCGGGGAGCTGTTTTTT CASRPDVGGTGELFF
- - TRBJ2-1 TRBV7-9 TGTGCCAGCAGCTTACCAAGGGGGTCCTACAATGAGCAGTTCTTC CASSLPRGSYNEQFF
TRBD1 few TRBJ1-1 TRBV11-3 TGTGCCAGCAGCTCCGCCGCAGGGGGCACTGAAGCTTTCTTT CASSSAAGGTEAFF
TRBD2 - TRBJ2-3 TRBV5-4 TGTGCCAGCAGCTTGGGTACTAGCGTTCCTTCAGATACGCAGTATTTT CASSLGTSVPSDTQYF
- - TRBJ1-1 TRBV29-1 TGCAGCGTTGTAGGCGGGCGGTGGAGAGGTTCGGGCACTGAAGCTTTCTTT CSVVGGRWRGSGTEAFF
TRBD1 - TRBJ1-2 TRBV28 TGTGCCAGCAGAGAGGGACAGGGCGATGGCTACACCTTC CASREGQGDGYTF
TRBD1 - TRBJ1-2 TRBV19 TGTGCCAGTAGTTACCGACAGGGACGGGATGGCTACACCTTC CASSYRQGRDGYTF
TRBD1 few TRBJ1-1 TRBV18 TGTGCCAGCTCGCAAGTCGGACAGGGGGCCACTGAAGCTTTCTTT CASSQVGQGATEAFF
- - TRBJ2-2 TRBV6-4 TGTGCCAGCAGCCCCGACAGTTTTGCCGGGGAGCTGTTTTTT CASSPDSFAGELFF
TRBD1 - TRBJ1-6 TRBV28 TGTGCCAGCAGGTCCGGACAGGGCCTCTATAATTCACCCCTCCACTTT CASRSGQGLYNSPLHF
- - TRBJ2-2 TRBV7-2 TGTGCCAGCAGCTTACTTTCGAACACCGGGGAGCTGTTTTTT CASSLLSNTGELFF
TRBD1 - TRBJ1-4 TRBV4-2 TGTGCCAGCAGCCAAGATTTGGTAACCGGGGACAGGAGTAATGAAAAACTGTTTTTT CASSQDLVTGDRSNEKLFF
- - TRBJ2-3 TRBV5-4 TGTGCCAGCAGCCAAACAGGGCAGGGTACAGATACGCAGTATTTT CASSQTGQGTDTQYF
TRBD1 - TRBJ2-2 TRBV19 TGTGCCAGTAGTATCAGGGGGCCCGGGGAGCTGTTTTTT CASSIRGPGELFF
- few TRBJ2-3 TRBV4-2 TGTGCCAGCAGCGGAGACTACGGCACAGATACGCAGTATTTT CASSGDYGTDTQYF
- - TRBJ2-7 TRBV27 TGTGCCAGCAGTCAGGGCCAGGGGAAGTACTTC CASSQGQGKYF
- - TRBJ2-1 TRBV5-8 TGTGCCAGCAGCTTGGCCCAGGGAGCCTACAATGAGCAGTTCTTC CASSLAQGAYNEQFF
TRBD2 - TRBJ2-2 TRBV5-5 TGTGCCAGCAGCATAGGGACTAGTTTTTCCGGGGAGCTGTTTTTT CASSIGTSFSGELFF
TRBD1 few TRBJ1-1 TRBV11-3 TGTGCCAGCAGCACCACAGGGGTTGGTTTCTTT CASSTTGVGFF
TRBD1 few TRBJ1-2 TRBV18 TGTGCCAGCTCTATCATACCCCTCCGGGACAGGGTTGCTGGCTACACCTTC CASSIIPLRDRVAGYTF
TRBD2 - TRBJ2-7 TRBV18 TGTGCCAGCTCTTTGGGGGGGGTCTACGAGCAGTACTTC CASSLGGVYEQYF
TRBD1 once TRBJ2-7 TRBV14 TGTGCCAGCAGCAACCCTTATAGGGGGCGATACGAGCAGTACTTC CASSNPYRGRYEQYF
- few TRBJ1-5 TRBV19 TGTGCCAGTAGTATAACCCCTTACGATGGACAGCCCCAGCATTTT CASSITPYDGQPQHF
- few TRBJ1-2 TRBV28 TGTGCCAGCAGTCAACTTGGGGGTTATGGCTACACCTTC CASSQLGGYGYTF
TRBD1 few TRBJ1-2 TRBV7-6 TGTGCCGTACAGGGGCACTATGGCTACACCTTC CAVQGHYGYTF
TRBD1 - TRBJ1-6 TRBV28 TGTGCCAGCAGTGCGTCGGGACAGAATAATTCACCCCTCCACTTT CASSASGQNNSPLHF
TRBD1 - TRBJ2-5 TRBV4-1 TGCGCCAGCAGCCAAGAAGGGACAGGGAAAGGGACCCAGTACTTC CASSQEGTGKGTQYF
- - TRBJ1-5 TRBV7-8 TGTGCCAGCAGCTCCACCCTTAGCCACGACCAGCCCCAGCATTTT CASSSTLSHDQPQHF
TRBD1 - TRBJ1-2 TRBV28 TGTGCCAGCAGCCAAAGACAGGGGGCGCCCGATGGCTACACCTTC CASSQRQGAPDGYTF
- - TRBJ1-2 TRBV6-1 TGTGCCAGCGAACCGGGGCAGAACTATGGCTACACCTTC CASEPGQNYGYTF
TRBD1 - TRBJ1-5 TRBV7-8 TGTGCCAGCAGCTTACGGGACAGGGGTGATCAGCCCCAGCATTTT CASSLRDRGDQPQHF
- - TRBJ1-4 TRBV27 TGTGCCAGCAGTCCATGGCCGAATGAAAAACTGTTTTTT CASSPWPNEKLFF
TRBD1 - TRBJ1-4 TRBV28 TGTGCCTGGGGCAGGGGGCCTGAAAAACTGTTTTTT CAWGRGPEKLFF
- - TRBJ2-3 TRBV5-1 TGCGCCAGCGTAAGGGCTACTAGCACAGATACGCAGTATTTT CASVRATSTDTQYF
- - TRBJ2-5 TRBV7-2 TGTGCCAGCAGCTTACAGGGACGCTTTAAGGAGACCCAGTACTTC CASSLQGRFKETQYF
- few TRBJ2-2 TRBV7-3 TGTGCCAGCAGCGTAACTGGGTACGGGGAGCTGTTTTTT CASSVTGYGELFF